The entry below gives a single T cell receptor (beta chain) sequence along with its context. Its antigen is not identified. A read error may produce the germline difference seen at one junction end. This sample is part of a study of cytomegalovirus exposure and HLA in healthy donors. Points from the study as a whole: Later analysis showed most CMV-associated TCR beta chains appearing HLA-restricted. Later, an analysis showed that TCR beta chains associated with HLA were more clonally expanded than others that were equally common.

PCR employed 60 Vbeta and 13 Jbeta primers. Here immunoSEQ multiplex PCR was the method, and the copy in TCRdb shows in-frame clones only, minus some. The sample lists about 130,000 clones; over 60% were seen once. The CDR3 is 14 amino acids. The germline gives CDR1 SEHNR, CDR2 FQNEAQ (reference sequence). The chain combines TRBV7-9 with TRBJ2-5, with a weak D call TRBD1 (6 bases). This TCR came from a man in his fifties or sixties in good health and CMV-seronegative. Sequenced material: PBMCs. CDR3 coding DNA: TGTACCAGCGCCAGGACAGCGAGATTTGAGACCCAGTACTTC. It is translated as CTSARTARFETQYF.